This TCR beta chain emerged from a study of Tregs in tolerant kidney transplant recipients. Profiling relied on immunoSEQ multiplex PCR, and the TCRdb table lists in-frame clones only, not all of them. The sample yields tens of thousands of clones, around 87% seen once. Mixed chimerism was transient after nonmyeloablative marrow transplants from related graft donors. Unstimulated regulatory T cells (CD4+CD25+CD127-), CD4+CD25- non-regulatory cells, CD4 and CD8 cells were FACS-sorted from thawed PBMCs. Remarks on this clone: The target antigen is unknown.

Trimming pared 2 bases from V and 2 bases from J, leaving 10 bases between. The CDR3 has 15 amino acids. The germline V gene encodes CDR1 ENHRY and CDR2 SYGVKD. Overall study results and limits: Tregs expanded with activated donor B cells seemed most donor-specific.

The source was CD4+ T cells from blood (PBMCs), collected 6 months after the transplant. The V call is TRBV10-3, the J call TRBJ1-5, with a tentative D call TRBD1 (6 bases). This sequence was found in a human patient who received a combined kidney and bone marrow transplant. The graft donor may have contributed some T cells. CDR3 sequence reads: CAISERSGGNQPQHF. The CDR3 nucleotides are TGTGCCATCAGTGAGAGGTCAGGGGGCAATCAGCCCCAGCATTTT.